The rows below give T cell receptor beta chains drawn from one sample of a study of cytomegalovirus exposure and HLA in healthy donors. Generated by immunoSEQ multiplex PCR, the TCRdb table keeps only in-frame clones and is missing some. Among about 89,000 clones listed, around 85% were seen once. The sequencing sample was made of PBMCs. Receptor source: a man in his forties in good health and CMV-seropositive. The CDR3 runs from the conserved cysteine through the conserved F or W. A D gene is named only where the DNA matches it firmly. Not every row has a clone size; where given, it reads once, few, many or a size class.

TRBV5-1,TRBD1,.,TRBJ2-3,TGCGCCAGCAGCTCCCTCCGGGACAGGGGGCGCGCGGATACGCAGTATTTT,CASSSLRDRGRADTQYF
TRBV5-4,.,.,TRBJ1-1,TGTGCCAGCAGCTTGGGGGGCTTATCGAACACTGAAGCTTTCTTT,CASSLGGLSNTEAFF
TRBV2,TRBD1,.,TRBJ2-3,TGTGCCAGCACCCGGGACAGGGGCACAGATACGCAGTATTTT,CASTRDRGTDTQYF
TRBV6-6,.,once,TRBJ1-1,TGTGCCAGCAGTTATTTACAAAACACTGAAGCTTTCTTT,CASSYLQNTEAFF
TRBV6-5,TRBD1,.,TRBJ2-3,TGTGCCAGCGGAGAACAGGGGGCGAGAGATACGCAGTATTTT,CASGEQGARDTQYF
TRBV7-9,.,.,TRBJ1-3,TGTGCCAGCAGCTCGGTCCAGGTTGGCACCATATATTTT,CASSSVQVGTIYF
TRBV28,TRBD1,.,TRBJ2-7,TGTGCCAGCAGTTTAACAGGGGGTATCTCCTACGAGCAGTACTTC,CASSLTGGISYEQYF
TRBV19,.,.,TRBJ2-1,TGTGCCAGTAGTAAATCTGGTTTACTCTACAATGAGCAGTTCTTC,CASSKSGLLYNEQFF
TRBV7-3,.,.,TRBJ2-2,TGTGCCAGCAGCTTAACGTCCGGTTTTTTCGGGGAGCTGTTTTTT,CASSLTSGFFGELFF
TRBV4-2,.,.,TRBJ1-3,TGTGCCAGCAGCCAAGATCATTTGGGCCTGAGCTCTGGAAACACCATATATTTT,CASSQDHLGLSSGNTIYF
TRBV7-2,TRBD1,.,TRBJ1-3,TGTGCCAGCAGCCAGGGACAGTTAGCTGGAAACACCATATATTTT,CASSQGQLAGNTIYF
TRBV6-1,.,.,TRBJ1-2,TGTGCCAGCAGTGAAGTAATAATGTGGCAGGGCACCTTC,CASSEVIMWQGTF